This T cell receptor beta chain was observed in a study of molecular identifiers for immune sequencing clone quantification. Previously described methods and listed TCR primers were employed for the bulk TCR libraries. TCRdb itself ran the PCR reads through MiXCR, one entry per CDR3 protein. The table lists 550,000 to 750,000 distinct CDR3 sequences, just under 20% of them singletons. Deletions cut 0 bases from V and 7 bases from J, with 9 bases between. Germline V CDR1 and CDR2: PRHDT, FYEKMQ (reference sequence). The length of the CDR3 is 14 residues. This clonotype was recorded many times. The sample consisted of naive CD8+ T cells from blood, with Jurkat cell RNA spiked in. Subset of the sample: FACS-sorted CD8+CD4-CCR7+CD45RA+ naive T cells. The TCR sequence derives from a human donor in good health. Some libraries in this study had Jurkat cell RNA spiked in. V usage is TRBV13 and J usage is TRBJ1-4; D may be TRBD1 (5 bases). The CDR3 nucleotides read TGTGCCAGCAGCTTAGGATTTAGGGGTGAAAAACTGTTTTTT. It encodes CASSLGFRGEKLFF.